The 13 T cell receptor beta chains below were found in one sample sequenced in a study of PD-1 blockade in classical Hodgkin lymphoma. Every patient experienced relapse after autologous stem cell transplantation, and brentuximab vedotin exposure varied. Only in-frame clones appear in the TCRdb table, and some are missing; sequencing was by immunoSEQ multiplex PCR. The table lists 95,000 to 120,000 clones, about 89% of them singletons. The specimen was peripheral blood mononuclear cells (PBMCs), collected before the second cycle of nivolumab. Receptor source: a human donor with classical Hodgkin lymphoma.

A note on this clone: Distinct nucleotide sequences in the sample also encode this CDR3. This chain joins TRBV14 and TRBJ2-2; D ambiguous. Germline V gives CDR1 SGHDN, CDR2 FVKESK. This CDR3 region has 13 residues. The V end lost 2 bases, the J end lost 6 bases, and 7 bases lay between the germline ends. The CDR3 is CASSQLGPGELFF. CDR3 bases: TGTGCCAGCAGCCAACTTGGCCCCGGGGAGCTGTTTTTT.

The chain uses TRBV11-2 and TRBJ2-7, with TRBD2 identical over 15 bases. Germline-derived CDR1 and CDR2 are SGHAT and FQNNGV. CDR3 length: 14 amino acids. With 5 bases clipped from V and 6 bases from J, the junction kept 2 bases outside the gene matches. CDR3 amino acids: CASSPGLAGGEQYF. The CDR3 DNA reads TGTGCCAGCAGCCCGGGACTAGCGGGAGGCGAGCAGTACTTC.

Comment on this clone: Other DNA sequences in the sample encode the same CDR3. The chain is built from TRBV30 and TRBJ1-2; 7 bases map to TRBD1. The CDR3 covers 13 residues. V lost 1 base and J lost 8; bases outside the gene matches: 7. Germline V gene sequence: CDR1 GTSNPN, CDR2 SVGIG (reference sequence). CDR3 nucleotide sequence: TGTGCCTGGAGTGACACAGGGGCAGGAGGCTACACCTTC. This codes for CAWSDTGAGGYTF.

This rearrangement joins TRBV7-9 to TRBJ1-2, with 7 positions matching TRBD1. J gave up 4 bases and V 2 bases, and 4 bases lay outside the gene matches. Germline V gene sequence: CDR1 SEHNR, CDR2 FQNEAQ (reference sequence). The CDR3 sequence is 14 residues long. The CDR3 bases are TGTGCCAGCAGCTTACGACAGGGACCCTATGGCTACACCTTC. Translation: CASSLRQGPYGYTF. Full variable domain (remainder filled in from reference TRBV7-9 and TRBJ1-2): DTGVSQNPRHKITKRGQNVTFRCDPISEHNRLYWYRQTLGQGPEFLTYFQNEAQLEKSRLLSDRFSAERPKGSFSTLEIQRTEQGDSAMYLCASSLRQGPYGYTFGSGTRLTVV.

The chain links TRBV2 to TRBJ1-2, with TRBD1 identical over 10 bases. The CDR3 spans 13 residues. Per the germline V gene, CDR1 is SNHLY and CDR2 is FYNNEI. J lost 6 bases, V lost 6 bases, and 4 bases had no gene match. The CDR3 loop is CASRYGTGDGYTF. CDR3 in DNA: TGTGCCAGCAGATATGGGACAGGGGATGGCTACACCTTC.

This chain links TRBV11-1 with TRBJ2-6; 10 bases align to TRBD1. Germline V lookup: CDR1 SGHAT, CDR2 FQDESV (reference sequence). V gave up 5 bases and J gave up 2 bases; unmatched junction bases: 3. The CDR3 is made up of 16 amino acids. The CDR3 DNA is TGTGCCAGCAGCCGCGACAGGGGGCCTGGGGCCAACGTCCTGACTTTC. Translating gives CASSRDRGPGANVLTF.

In the case of this clone: Within the sample, other DNA sequences also encode this same CDR3. This chain joins TRBV5-1 and TRBJ1-4, with 9 bases lining up with TRBD1. This CDR3 has 13 amino acids. Germline CDR1 is SGHRS and CDR2 is YFSETQ. V shed 0 bases and J 15 bases; nucleotides not matched to a gene: 6. As DNA, the CDR3 is TGCGCCAGCAGCTTGGACAGGGGGCGCGTATTGTTTTTT. It encodes CASSLDRGRVLFF. Using reference TRBV5-1 and TRBJ1-4 for the parts outside the CDR3, the full variable domain is KAGVTQTPRYLIKTRGQQVTLSCSPISGHRSVSWYQQTPGQGLQFLFEYFSETQRNKGNFPGRFSGRQFSNSRSEMNVSTLELGDSALYLCASSLDRGRVLFFGSGTQLSVL.

The chain is built from TRBV2 and TRBJ2-7; D perhaps matches TRBD1 (6 bases). From germline, CDR1 is SNHLY and CDR2 FYNNEI. V was clipped by 6 bases and J by 3 bases, with 9 bases between them. The CDR3 contains 12 residues. The CDR3: CASSTQGYEQYF. In DNA, the CDR3 is TGTGCCAGCAGCACACAGGGCTACGAGCAGTACTTC.

This clone was seen just once. The chain employs TRBV30 and TRBJ2-7, with 9 bases lining up with TRBD1. The germline CDR1 and CDR2 sequences are GTSNPN and SVGIG (reference sequence). This CDR3 is built from 14 residues. V shed 0 bases and J 4 bases; nucleotides not matched to a gene: 4. The CDR3 sequence: CAWSVIGQGYEQYF. CDR3 DNA sequence: TGTGCCTGGAGTGTAATTGGACAGGGGTACGAGCAGTACTTC.

This clone was recorded a few times. The V gene is TRBV14, the J gene TRBJ2-1, with TRBD1 identical over 7 bases. V was clipped by 0 bases and J by 7 bases; unmatched bases: 6. Germline loops: CDR1 SGHDN, CDR2 FVKESK. This CDR3 is 15 amino acids long. The CDR3 is CASSQDRQGRNEQFF. In DNA, the CDR3 is TGTGCCAGCAGCCAAGACCGACAGGGAAGAAATGAGCAGTTCTTC.

The chain links TRBV4-3 to TRBJ2-3, with TRBD2 as a possible D gene (5 bases). CDR1 is LGHNA, CDR2 YSLEER, per germline. This CDR3 is 15 amino acids long. Trimming stripped 0 bases from V and 3 bases from J, with 10 bases between. This chain's CDR3 is CASSQDPRRTDTQYF. CDR3 sequence (DNA): TGCGCCAGCAGCCAAGATCCGCGGAGGACAGATACGCAGTATTTT.

This clone was recorded once. The rearrangement links TRBV10-3 to TRBJ1-2; 7 bases map to TRBD1. V was pared by 8 bases and J by 5 bases, with 17 bases of the junction left unmatched. Looked up from germline, CDR1 is ENHRY and CDR2 is SYGVKD. The length of the CDR3 is 16 residues. CDR3 in amino acids: CAISGSGGTDKYGYTF. The CDR3 region has the DNA TGTGCCATCTCGGGATCCGGAGGGACAGATAAGTATGGCTACACCTTC.

The chain joins TRBV6-5 to TRBJ2-7; D is perhaps TRBD1 (5 bases). V shed 5 bases and J shed 6 bases, with 20 bases lying between them. The CDR3 has 15 residues. CDR1 and CDR2 (germline): MNHEY, SVGAGI. The CDR3: CASSRDRALFLEQYF. DNA for the CDR3: TGTGCCAGCAGTCGAGACAGAGCCCTCTTCCTCGAGCAGTACTTC.